This TCR beta chain was captured in a study of CD8 T cells in Susac syndrome (dated by TCRdb to between 2018 and 2020). For the study in its entirety: The study used repertoire sequencing to test whether antigen drove CD8+ T cell activation and differentiation in Susac syndrome. CD8+ T cell repertoire clonality was compared between eleven to twelve healthy donors, some 14 Susac syndrome patients and around 15 multiple sclerosis patients.

Looking up the germline V gene (reference sequence) yields CDR1 DFQATT and CDR2 SNEGSKA. A distance of 8 bases separates the germline ends of V and J, which lose 4 bases and 8 bases respectively. The CDR3 covers 10 residues, taking in both the cysteine and the phenylalanine. Kept here is only the CDR3 DNA, which spans 30 bases and is read in frame from base 1. Comments on this clonotype: What antigen it recognizes has not been identified. No base quality information exists; no much larger clone differs at one position.

General study outcomes and caveats: The number of individuals in the TCR sequencing and HLA analysis was acknowledged as relatively small.

Peripheral blood CD8+ and CD4+ T cells from healthy donors, Susac syndrome patients and multiple sclerosis patients were profiled by high-throughput TCR beta sequencing. Treatment-naive patients with stable or active relapsing-remitting disease fulfilling revised McDonald criteria were used as multiple sclerosis controls. Bulk CD8+ and CD4+ T cells were purified magnetically by negative isolation, whereas CD8+ TEMRA cells were enriched by FACS. Blood was drawn into EDTA tubes, processed within 24 hours, and PBMCs were isolated by density gradient centrifugation. PBMCs intended for TCR sequencing were cryopreserved in liquid nitrogen and were subsequently thawed in a 37 degrees C water bath. The sorted or isolated CD4+, CD8+ and CD8+ TEMRA cells had a purity of 90% or higher. RNA was extracted using the RNeasy kit, and about 0.5 to 1 microgram was reverse transcribed with random hexamers. The immunoSEQ multiplex PCR assay, which covers 54 Vbeta and 13 Jbeta segments, was used to amplify TCR beta CDR3 regions. To correct PCR amplification bias, a synthetic template baseline was used for both primer optimization and computational correction. Concerning the study's data processing: Reads were assigned to V, D and J genes according to IMGT and analyzed in immunoSEQ Analyzer, with only productive sequences retained. To calculate clonality, Shannon entropy was normalized by log2 of the number of productive unique sequences and then subtracted from one. Public and private clones were assessed among the 100 most prevalent clones of each patient and control. Susac-specific clones were defined as absent from healthy and MS cohorts, approximately 1,000 published viral clones and other ImmuneACCESS disease sequences. TCRdb reran the public reads through fastp at Q25 and MiXCR, keeping productive beta chains. Each CDR3 protein appears once, grouped with its most common genes and DNA. The V and J calls, along with clone size, are taken from TCRdb and not from the paper's own processing. The table for this sample lists roughly 140,000 distinct CDR3 sequences; over 85% of them were counted only once. Clones ranked in the top ten supply more than 0.2% of the sample.

This TCR came from a human donor with multiple sclerosis. The chain joins TRBV20-1 to TRBJ1-2, with the D gene too uncertain to name. The sequenced sample consisted of CD8+ T cells from PBMCs. CDR3 region: CSAKVGGYTF. Here is the DNA: TGCAGTGCTAAGGTTGGCGGCTACACCTTC.